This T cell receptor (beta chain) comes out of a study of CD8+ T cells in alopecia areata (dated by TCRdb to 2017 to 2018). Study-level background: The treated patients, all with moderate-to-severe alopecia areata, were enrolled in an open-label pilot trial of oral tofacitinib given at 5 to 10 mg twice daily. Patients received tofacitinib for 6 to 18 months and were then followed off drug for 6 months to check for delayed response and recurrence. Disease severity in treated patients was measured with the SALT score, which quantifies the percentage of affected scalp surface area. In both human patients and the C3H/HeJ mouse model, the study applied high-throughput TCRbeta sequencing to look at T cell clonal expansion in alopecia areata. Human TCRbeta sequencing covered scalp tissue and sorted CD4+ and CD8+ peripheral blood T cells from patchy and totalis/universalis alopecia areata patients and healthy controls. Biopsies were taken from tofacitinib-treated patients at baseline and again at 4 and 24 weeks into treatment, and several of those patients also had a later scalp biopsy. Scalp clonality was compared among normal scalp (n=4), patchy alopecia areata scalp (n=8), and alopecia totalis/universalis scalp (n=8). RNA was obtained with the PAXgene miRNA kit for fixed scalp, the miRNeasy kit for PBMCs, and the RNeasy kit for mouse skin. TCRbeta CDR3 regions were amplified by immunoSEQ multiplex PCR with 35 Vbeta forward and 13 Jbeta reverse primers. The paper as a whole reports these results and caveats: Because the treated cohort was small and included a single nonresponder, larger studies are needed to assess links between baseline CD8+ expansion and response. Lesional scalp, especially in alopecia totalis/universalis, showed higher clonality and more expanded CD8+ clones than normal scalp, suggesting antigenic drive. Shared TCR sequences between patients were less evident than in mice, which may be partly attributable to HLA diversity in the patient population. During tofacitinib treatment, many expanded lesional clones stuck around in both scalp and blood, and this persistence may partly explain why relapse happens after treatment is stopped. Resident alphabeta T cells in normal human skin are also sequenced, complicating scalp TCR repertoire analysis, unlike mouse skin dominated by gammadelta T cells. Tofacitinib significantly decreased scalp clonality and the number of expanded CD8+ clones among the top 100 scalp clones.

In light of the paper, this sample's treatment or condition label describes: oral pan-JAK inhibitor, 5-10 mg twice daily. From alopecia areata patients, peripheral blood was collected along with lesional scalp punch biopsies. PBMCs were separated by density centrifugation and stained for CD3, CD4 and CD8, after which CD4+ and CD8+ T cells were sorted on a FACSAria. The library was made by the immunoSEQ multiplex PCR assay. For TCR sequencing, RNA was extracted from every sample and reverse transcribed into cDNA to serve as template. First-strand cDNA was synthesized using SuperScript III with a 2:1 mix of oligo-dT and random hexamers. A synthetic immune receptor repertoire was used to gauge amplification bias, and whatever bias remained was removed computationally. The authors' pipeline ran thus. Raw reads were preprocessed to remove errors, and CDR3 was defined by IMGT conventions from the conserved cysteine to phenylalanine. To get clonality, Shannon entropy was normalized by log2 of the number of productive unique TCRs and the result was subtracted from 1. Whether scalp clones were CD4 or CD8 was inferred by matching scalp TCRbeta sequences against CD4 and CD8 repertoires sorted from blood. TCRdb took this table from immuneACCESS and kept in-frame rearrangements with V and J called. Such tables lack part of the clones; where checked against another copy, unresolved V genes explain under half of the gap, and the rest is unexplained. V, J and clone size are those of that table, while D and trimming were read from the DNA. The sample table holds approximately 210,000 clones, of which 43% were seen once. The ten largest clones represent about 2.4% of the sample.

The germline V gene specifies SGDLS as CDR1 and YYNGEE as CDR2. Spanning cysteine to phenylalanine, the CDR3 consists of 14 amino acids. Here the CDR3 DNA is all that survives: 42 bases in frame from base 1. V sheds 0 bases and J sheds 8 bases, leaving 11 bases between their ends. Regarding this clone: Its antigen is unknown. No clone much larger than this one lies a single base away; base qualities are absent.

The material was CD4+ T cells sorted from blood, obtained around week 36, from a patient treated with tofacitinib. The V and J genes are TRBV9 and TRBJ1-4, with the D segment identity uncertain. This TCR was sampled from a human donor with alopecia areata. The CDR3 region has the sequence CASSVGLGVEKLFF. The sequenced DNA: TGTGCCAGCAGCGTAGGTCTCGGTGTGGAAAAACTGTTTTTT.